This note documents a single T cell receptor beta chain sequence. What it binds is unknown. Germline V CDR1 and CDR2: MNHNS, SASEGT. Trimming took 5 bases from V and 4 from J, leaving 14 bases between them. The CDR3 loop spans 14 amino acids. These data are taken from a study of radiotherapy plus CTLA-4 blockade in lung cancer. Study-level points and caveats: Clones derived from tumor TCRs expanded in blood after radiotherapy plus ipilimumab. Early blood T cell clone dynamics, with interferon-beta, were reported to best predict response.

Some clones are missing from TCRdb's copy, which holds only in-frame ones; the method was immunoSEQ multiplex PCR. The sample lists around 72,000 clones; roughly 80% were seen once. The sample was peripheral blood, taken from a patient treated with radiotherapy plus ipilimumab. The rearrangement joins TRBV6-1 to TRBJ1-2, with unresolved D. The receptor was isolated from a human donor with non-small cell lung cancer who had a complete response to radiotherapy plus ipilimumab. The CDR3 region has the DNA TGTGCCAGCAGTTCGGGAGCACTAGGCTATGGCTACACCTTC. Residues: CASSSGALGYGYTF.